The present T cell receptor beta chain was sequenced within a study of blood T cell repertoires in COVID-19. Profiling relied on immunoSEQ multiplex PCR, and the TCRdb table lists in-frame clones only, not all of them. The sample yields 70,000 or so clones, over 80% seen once. This clone was observed a single time. After removal of 5 bases from V and 8 bases from J, the junction contained 9 bases not matched to a gene. CDR1 SGDLS and CDR2 YYNGEE come from the germline V gene. The CDR3 spans 15 residues. The specimen was peripheral blood. This receptor was identified in a woman aged 45-59 years with acute or convalescent COVID-19. The V call is TRBV9, the J call TRBJ2-1; 11 bases are a match to TRBD2. This chain's CDR3 is CASRGASGRIHEQFF. The CDR3 nucleotides are TGTGCCAGCAGGGGAGCTAGCGGGAGGATCCATGAGCAGTTCTTC.